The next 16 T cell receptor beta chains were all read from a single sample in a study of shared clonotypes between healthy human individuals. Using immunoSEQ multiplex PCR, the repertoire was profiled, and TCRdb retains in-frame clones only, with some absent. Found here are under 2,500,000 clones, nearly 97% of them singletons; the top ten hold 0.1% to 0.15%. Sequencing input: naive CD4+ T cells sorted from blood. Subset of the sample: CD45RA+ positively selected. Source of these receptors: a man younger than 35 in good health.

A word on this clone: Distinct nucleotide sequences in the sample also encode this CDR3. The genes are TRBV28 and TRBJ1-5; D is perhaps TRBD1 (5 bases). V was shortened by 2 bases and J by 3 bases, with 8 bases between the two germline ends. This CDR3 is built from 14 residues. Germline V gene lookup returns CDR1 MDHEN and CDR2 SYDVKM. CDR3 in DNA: TGTGCCAGCAGTTTACGGACACCCAATCAGCCCCAGCATTTT. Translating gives CASSLRTPNQPQHF.

Written as DNA, the CDR3 is TGTGCCAGCAGCCCAAACACACACGAGCAGTACTTC. As protein: CASSPNTHEQYF. The V and J genes are TRBV5-4 and TRBJ2-7; D uncertain. Germline-derived CDR1 and CDR2 are SGHNT and YYREEE (reference sequence). The V and J ends lost 4 bases and 5 bases respectively, with 10 bases between them. There are 12 residues in the CDR3.

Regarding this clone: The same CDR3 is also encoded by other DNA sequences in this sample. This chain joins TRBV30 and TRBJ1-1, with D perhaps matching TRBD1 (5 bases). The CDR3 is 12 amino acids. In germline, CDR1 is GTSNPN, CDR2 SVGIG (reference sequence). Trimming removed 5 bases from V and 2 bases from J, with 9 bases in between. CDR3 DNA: TGTGCCTGGGGAGACAGAAACACTGAAGCTTTCTTT. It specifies CAWGDRNTEAFF. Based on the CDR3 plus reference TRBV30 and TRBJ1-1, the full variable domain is SQTIHQWPATLVQPVGSPLSLECTVEGTSNPNLYWYRQAAGRGLQLLFYSVGIGQISSEVPQNLSASRPQDRQFILSSKKLLLSDSGFYLCAWGDRNTEAFFGQGTRLTVV.

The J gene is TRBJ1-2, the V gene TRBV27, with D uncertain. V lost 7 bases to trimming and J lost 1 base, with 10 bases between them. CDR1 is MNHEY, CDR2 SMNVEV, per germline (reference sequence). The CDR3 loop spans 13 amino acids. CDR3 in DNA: TGTGCCAGCACCTCATGGGGTAACTATGGCTACACCTTC. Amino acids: CASTSWGNYGYTF.

CDR3 bases: TGTGCCAGCCAGCGGCCCCCGGGCACTGAAGCTTTCTTT. This codes for CASQRPPGTEAFF. The chain links TRBV10-3 to TRBJ1-1; D unresolved. The CDR3 covers 13 residues. Trimming stripped 10 bases from V and 4 bases from J, with 16 bases between. Germline lookup yields CDR1 ENHRY and CDR2 SYGVKD.

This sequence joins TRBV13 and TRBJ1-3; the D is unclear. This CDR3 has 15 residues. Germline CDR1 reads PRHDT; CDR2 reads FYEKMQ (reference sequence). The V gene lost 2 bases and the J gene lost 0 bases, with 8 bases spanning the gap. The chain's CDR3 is CASSLTAFSGNTIYF. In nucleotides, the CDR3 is TGTGCCAGCAGCTTAACAGCCTTCTCTGGAAACACCATATATTTT.

The CDR3, as DNA: TGTGCCAGCAGCCGGACTAGCCAGTCCTACGAGCAGTACTTC. Amino acid sequence: CASSRTSQSYEQYF. This chain links TRBV6-5 with TRBJ2-7, with 8 bases aligning to TRBD2. V lost 6 bases and J lost 1; bases outside the gene matches: 5. In germline, CDR1 is MNHEY, CDR2 SVGAGI. CDR3 size: 14 residues.

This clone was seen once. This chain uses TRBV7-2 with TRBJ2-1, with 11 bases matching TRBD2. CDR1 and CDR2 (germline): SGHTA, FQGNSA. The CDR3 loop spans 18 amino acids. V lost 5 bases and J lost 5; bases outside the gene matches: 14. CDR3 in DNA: TGTGCCAGCAGCGTGCGACTAGCGGGACCCCTCAAGAACAATGAGCAGTTCTTC. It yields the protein CASSVRLAGPLKNNEQFF.

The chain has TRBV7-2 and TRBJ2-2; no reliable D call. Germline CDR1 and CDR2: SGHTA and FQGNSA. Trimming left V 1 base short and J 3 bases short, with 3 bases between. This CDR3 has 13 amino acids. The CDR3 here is CASSLDYTGELFF. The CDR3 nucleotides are TGTGCCAGCAGCTTAGATTACACCGGGGAGCTGTTTTTT.

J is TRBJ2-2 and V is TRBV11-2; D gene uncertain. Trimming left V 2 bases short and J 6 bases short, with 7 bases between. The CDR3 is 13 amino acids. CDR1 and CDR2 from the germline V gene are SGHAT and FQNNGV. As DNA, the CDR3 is TGTGCCAGCAGCTTACAAAGGGCCGGGGAGCTGTTTTTT. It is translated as CASSLQRAGELFF.

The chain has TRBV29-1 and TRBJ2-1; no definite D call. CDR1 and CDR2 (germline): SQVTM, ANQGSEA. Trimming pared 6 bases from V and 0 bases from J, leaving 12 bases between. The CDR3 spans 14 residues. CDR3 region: CSVARVSSYNEQFF. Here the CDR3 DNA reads TGCAGCGTGGCTCGGGTGAGCTCCTACAATGAGCAGTTCTTC.

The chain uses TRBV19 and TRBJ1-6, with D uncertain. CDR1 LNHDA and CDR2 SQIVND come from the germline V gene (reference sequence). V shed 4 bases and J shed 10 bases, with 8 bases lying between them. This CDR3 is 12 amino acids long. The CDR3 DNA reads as TGTGCCAGTAGTAATCTAGGATCACCCCTCCACTTT. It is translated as CASSNLGSPLHF.

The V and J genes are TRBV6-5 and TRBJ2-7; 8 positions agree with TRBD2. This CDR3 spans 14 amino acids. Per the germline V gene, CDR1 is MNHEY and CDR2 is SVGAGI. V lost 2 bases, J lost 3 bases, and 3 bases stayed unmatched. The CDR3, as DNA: TGTGCCAGCAGTTACACGGGAGGGGTCTACGAGCAGTACTTC. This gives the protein CASSYTGGVYEQYF.

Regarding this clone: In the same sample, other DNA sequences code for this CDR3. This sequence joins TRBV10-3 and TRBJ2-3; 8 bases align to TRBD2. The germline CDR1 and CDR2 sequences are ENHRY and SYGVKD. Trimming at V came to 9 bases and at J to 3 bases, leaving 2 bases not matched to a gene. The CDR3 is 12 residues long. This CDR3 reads CAIAGGTDTQYF. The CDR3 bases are TGTGCCATTGCGGGGGGTACAGATACGCAGTATTTT.

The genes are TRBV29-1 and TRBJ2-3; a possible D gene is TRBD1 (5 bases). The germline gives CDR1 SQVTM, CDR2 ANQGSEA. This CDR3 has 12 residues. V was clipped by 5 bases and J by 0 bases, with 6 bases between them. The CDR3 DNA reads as TGCAGCGTTAGGGGTAGCACAGATACGCAGTATTTT. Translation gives CSVRGSTDTQYF.

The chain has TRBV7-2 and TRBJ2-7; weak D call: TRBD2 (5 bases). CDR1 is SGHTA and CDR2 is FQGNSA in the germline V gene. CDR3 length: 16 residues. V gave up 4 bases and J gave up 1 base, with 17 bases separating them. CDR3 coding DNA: TGTGCCAGCAGCTCCCCCGGGATAAGCGGTTCCTACGAGCAGTACTTC. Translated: CASSSPGISGSYEQYF.